This T cell receptor (beta chain) was recorded in a study of T cell repertoires in cytomegalovirus infection. About the study: Well-studied HLA-B-restricted CMV epitopes were used in the study alongside recently identified HLA-C-restricted ones. The public TCR beta signatures pointed to both CMV infection and matching HLA type. Study results and limitations: The ex vivo response was dominated by HLA-C-restricted CMV-specific TCR beta clonotypes. Totalled public TCR beta family frequency picked out people who carried CMV plus the relevant HLA.

Comment on this clonotype: Antigen unknown.

TCRdb reprocessed the reads via MiXCR and lists one record per CDR3 protein. The sample consists of about 63,000 distinct CDR3 sequences, 20% to 25% of them appearing once. Trimming at V came to 3 bases and at J to 6 bases, leaving 6 bases not matched to a gene. The CDR3 sequence is 14 residues long. The source material was CD8+ T cells from cultured PBMCs, sampled from culture after CMV antigen stimulation. The chain employs TRBV12-3 or TRBV12-4 and TRBJ2-3, with 7 bases identical to TRBD2. This receptor was taken from a human donor in good health (CMV status not recorded). Some clones in this sample may be carry-over from other donors' samples. The DNA of the CDR3 is TGTGCCAGCAGTTTTCTTCTAGCGGTCGATACGCAGTATTTT. This codes for CASSFLLAVDTQYF.